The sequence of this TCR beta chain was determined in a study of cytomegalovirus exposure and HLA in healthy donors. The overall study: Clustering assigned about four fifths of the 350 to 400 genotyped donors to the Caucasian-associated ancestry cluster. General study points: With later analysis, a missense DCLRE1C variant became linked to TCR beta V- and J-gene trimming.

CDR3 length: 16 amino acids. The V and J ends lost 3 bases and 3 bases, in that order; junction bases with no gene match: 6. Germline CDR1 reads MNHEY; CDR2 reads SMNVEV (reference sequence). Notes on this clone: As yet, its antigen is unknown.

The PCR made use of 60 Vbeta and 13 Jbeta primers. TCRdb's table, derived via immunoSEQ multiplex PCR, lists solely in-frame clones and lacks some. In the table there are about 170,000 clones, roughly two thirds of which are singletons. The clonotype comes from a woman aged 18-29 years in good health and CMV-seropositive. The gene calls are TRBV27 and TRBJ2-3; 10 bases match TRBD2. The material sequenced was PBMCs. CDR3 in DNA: TGTGCCAGCAGTTTTACAGCGGGGGGGGAAACAGATACGCAGTATTTT. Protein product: CASSFTAGGETDTQYF.